Detailed here is one T cell receptor (beta chain). This receptor's antigen is unknown. There are no base qualities to consult, and no much larger clone falls within one base. For TCR beta sequencing, blood samples came from the related transplant donors. Nuclei Lysis Solution was used to extract genomic DNA from fresh or cryopreserved unfractionated peripheral blood mononuclear cells. The immunoSEQ assay, a bias-controlled multiplex PCR using V- and J-specific primers, was used to amplify TCR beta CDR3 regions from genomic DNA. In a second PCR step, the CDR3 amplicons were tagged with a proprietary barcode plus Illumina adapter sequences. CDR3 libraries were sequenced on an Illumina MiSeq instrument. The source study handled its data this way. Export and quality control were performed with immunoSEQ Analyzer 3.0, and downstream analyses were performed with R Bioconductor and Immunarch. Only productive rearrangements within the normalized downsampled data set were used in the calculation of repertoire metrics. Pathologically expanded clonotypes were defined as those larger than 5 templates in the normalized cohort. Repertoire diversity was measured with the Inverse Simpson Index. The non-normalized data set was used for CMV-specificity analyses so that all clonotypes could be captured. This immuneACCESS table, as held by TCRdb, lists in-frame sequences with V and J called but not all clones. Of the missing ones, under half trace to an unresolved V gene in checked studies; the others have no known cause. That table furnishes V, J and clone size, whereas the DNA furnished D and trimming. This sample is represented by 35,000 to 45,000 clones; roughly 94% of them were singletons. Less than 1% of the sample lies in the top ten.

The source of the sample is a study of T cell clonotyping in hematopoietic cell transplantation (dated by TCRdb to about 2021). Broadly, across the study: A total of about 140 blood samples were gathered in the study from around 40 consecutive transplant recipients along with their related donors. Patients were recruited between late 2015 and early 2017 and followed until September 2020 or death. Summary of the overall study and its limitations: The sample size was limited and the cells went unsorted, which meant the CD4 and CD8 repertoire contributions could not be told apart. After transplant, TCR diversity in recipients dropped, and pathologically expanded clonotypes climbed progressively between day 30 and day 180. Broader posttransplant TCR repertoire diversity was predicted by donor and pretransplant recipient Inverse Simpson Index values. Only a small fraction of recipient repertoires overlapped donor repertoires, with over 97% appearing de novo at the given depth.

This clonotype was obtained from a woman in her forties or fifties in good health. Some clones in this sample may be carry-over from other donors' samples. Source material: peripheral blood mononuclear cells.

CDR3 protein: CASSYGTQETQYF. The sequenced DNA is TGCGCCAGCAGCTATGGGACACAAGAGACCCAGTACTTC. In this chain, TRBV5-1 is recombined with TRBJ2-5; D gene: possibly TRBD1, on 6 matching bases. The germline V gene supplies CDR1 SGHRS and CDR2 YFSETQ. The CDR3, cysteine through phenylalanine, is 13 amino acids long. Kept here is only the CDR3 DNA, which spans 39 bases and is read in frame from base 1. V gives up 3 bases and J gives up 2 bases, and the segment between their germline ends measures 8 bases. Joined to the reference TRBV5-1 and TRBJ2-5 proteins, this CDR3 gives the full variable domain: KAGVTQTPRYLIKTRGQQVTLSCSPISGHRSVSWYQQTPGQGLQFLFEYFSETQRNKGNFPGRFSGRQFSNSRSEMNVSTLELGDSALYLCASSYGTQETQYFGPGTRLLVL.